In this sample, the clone carrying this TCR beta chain turned up a few times. Its specificity is not known. Researchers attached unique molecular identifiers to individual cDNA molecules. Each CDR3 protein is one row after TCRdb ran MiXCR on the 5' RACE reads. Of about 59,000 distinct CDR3 sequences detected, approximately 13% appear once; the ten largest clones hold roughly 9.3%. This CDR3 comprises 12 residues. Germline lookup yields CDR1 DFQATT and CDR2 SNEGSKA (reference sequence). Unmatched junction bases numbered 2, after V lost 3 bases and J lost 5 bases. This sample is drawn from a study of early T cells in non-severe SARS-CoV-2 infection. The wider study: Sequencing was performed on bulk RNA from unsorted whole blood, leaving chains unpaired. Study findings and constraints: The matching step, a VDJdb search, favored anti-spike CD8 responses and missed private and CD4 specificities.

The sequencing used whole blood, collected at baseline. The rearrangement joins TRBV20-1 to TRBJ2-7; 9 bases line up with TRBD2. The receptor was isolated from an adult who was a healthcare worker with PCR-confirmed SARS-CoV-2 infection or an uninfected control (not recorded which). The CDR3 sequence: CSASSSGDEQYF. CDR3 sequence (DNA): TGCAGTGCTAGTTCTAGCGGGGACGAGCAGTACTTC.